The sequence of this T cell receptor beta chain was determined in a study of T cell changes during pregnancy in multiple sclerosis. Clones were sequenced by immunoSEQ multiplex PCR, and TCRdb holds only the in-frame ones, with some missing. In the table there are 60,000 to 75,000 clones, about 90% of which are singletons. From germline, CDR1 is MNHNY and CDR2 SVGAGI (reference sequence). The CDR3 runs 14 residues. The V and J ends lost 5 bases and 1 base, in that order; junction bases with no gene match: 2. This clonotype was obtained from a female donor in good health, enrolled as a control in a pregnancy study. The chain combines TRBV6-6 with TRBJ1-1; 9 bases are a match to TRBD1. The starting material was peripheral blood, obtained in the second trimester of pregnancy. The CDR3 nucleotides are TGTGCCAGCAGTCAGGGACAGGGGAACACTGAAGCTTTCTTT. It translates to CASSQGQGNTEAFF.